This T cell receptor beta chain was documented in a study of shared clonotypes between healthy human individuals. Assay used: immunoSEQ multiplex PCR; TCRdb lists only in-frame clones, some missing. Among over a million clones listed, roughly 96% were seen once. The receptor was isolated from a man aged 25 to 40 in good health. Sequencing used naive CD4+ T cells sorted from blood. Subset specified: CD45RA+ positively selected.

The CDR3 region has the DNA TGTGCCAGCAATAGCGGGAGCAGGCCAGATACGCAGTATTTT. Its translation is CASNSGSRPDTQYF. The chain employs TRBV2 and TRBJ2-3, with TRBD2 matching 9 bases. With 7 bases clipped from V and 4 bases from J, the junction kept 6 bases outside the gene matches. Germline V gives CDR1 SNHLY, CDR2 FYNNEI. The CDR3 is 14 amino acids.